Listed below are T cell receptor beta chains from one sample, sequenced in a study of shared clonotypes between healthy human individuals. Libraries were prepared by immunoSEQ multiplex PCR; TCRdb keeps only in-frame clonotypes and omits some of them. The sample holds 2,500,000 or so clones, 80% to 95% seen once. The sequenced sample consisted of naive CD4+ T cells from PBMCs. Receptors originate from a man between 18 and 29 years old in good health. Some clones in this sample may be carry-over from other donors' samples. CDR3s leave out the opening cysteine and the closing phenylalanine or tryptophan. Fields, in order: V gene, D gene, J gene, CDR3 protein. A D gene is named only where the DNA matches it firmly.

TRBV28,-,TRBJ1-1,ASRPPGTPGINTEAF
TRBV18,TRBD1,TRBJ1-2,ASSAGQGALSGYT
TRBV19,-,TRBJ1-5,ASSPWDRANQPQH
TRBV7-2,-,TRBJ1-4,ASSLGLNEKLF
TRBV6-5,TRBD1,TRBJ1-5,ASSTGGTRQPQH
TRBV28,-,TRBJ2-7,ASLRGSYEQY
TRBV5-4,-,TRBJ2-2,ASSLRADAAGELF
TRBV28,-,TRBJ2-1,ASSAGPSYNEQF
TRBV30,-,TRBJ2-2,AWSVRWGRATGELF
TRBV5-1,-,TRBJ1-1,ASSTPGERAF
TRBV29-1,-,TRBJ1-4,SVVGPNNEKLF
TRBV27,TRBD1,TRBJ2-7,ASRPAGTGAHEQY
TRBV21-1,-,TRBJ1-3,ASSKALTEDSGNTIY
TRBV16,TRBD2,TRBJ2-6,ASSRDSPSGTANVLT
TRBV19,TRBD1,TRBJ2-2,ASSLDRGITGELF
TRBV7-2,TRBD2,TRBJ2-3,ASSRTSASSTDTQY
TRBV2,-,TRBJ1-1,ASNWYLNTEAF
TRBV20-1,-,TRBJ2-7,SAASSYEQY
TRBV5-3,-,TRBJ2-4,ARSFAAESLAKNIQY
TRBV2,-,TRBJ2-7,ASSIDYEQY
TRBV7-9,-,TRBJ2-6,ASSRRTGANVLT
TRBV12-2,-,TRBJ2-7,ASRLAPTSGSDEQY
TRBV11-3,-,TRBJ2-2,ASSFSRSPNTGELF
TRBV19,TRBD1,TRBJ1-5,ASYNPGGEGNQPQH
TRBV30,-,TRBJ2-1,AWASDSSYNEQF
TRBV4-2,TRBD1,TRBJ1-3,ASSHAAGTGSGNTIY
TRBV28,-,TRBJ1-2,ASSSTSSRSGYT
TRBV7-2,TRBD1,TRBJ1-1,ASSLRTGQAF
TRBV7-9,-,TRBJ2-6,ASSRPVDTGANVLT
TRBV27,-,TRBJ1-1,ASQRGPNTEAF
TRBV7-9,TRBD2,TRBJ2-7,ASSLVGGGAYEQY
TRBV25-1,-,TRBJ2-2,ASSELPNTGELF
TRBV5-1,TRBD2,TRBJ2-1,ASSLIAGGPYNEQF
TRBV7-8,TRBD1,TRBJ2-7,ASSMTGTSSYEQY
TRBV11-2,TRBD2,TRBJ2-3,ASSDSSRGGDTQY
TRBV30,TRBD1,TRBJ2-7,AWRRDRITYEQY
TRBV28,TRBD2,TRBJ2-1,ASSESLAGVSNEQF
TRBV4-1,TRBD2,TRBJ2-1,ASSQPTSGRRGNEQF
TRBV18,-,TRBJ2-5,ASSPRGDGSQY
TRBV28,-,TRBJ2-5,ASSYRGRRETQY
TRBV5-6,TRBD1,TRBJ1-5,ASSLGQGANQPQH
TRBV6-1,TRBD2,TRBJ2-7,ASSAGPLAGHYEQY
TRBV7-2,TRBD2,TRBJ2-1,ASSPAGGGSYNEQF
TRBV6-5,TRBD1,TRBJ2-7,ASSYSRQGAYEQY
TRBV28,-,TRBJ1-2,ASSFRGGYGYT
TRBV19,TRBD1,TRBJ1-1,ASSIGTGDTEAF
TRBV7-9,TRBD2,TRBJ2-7,ASSSGLAGTYEQY
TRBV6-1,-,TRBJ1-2,ASRKQGTSDGYT
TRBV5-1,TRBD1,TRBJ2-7,ASSLALGQGSYEQY
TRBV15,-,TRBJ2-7,ATSREPGHKASEQY